The entry below gives a single TCR beta chain sequence along with its context. This entry is derived from a study of blood T cell repertoires in COVID-19. Study at large: Nucleic acid was either cDNA or gDNA, and it came from T cells, B-cell-depleted T cells, or PBMCs.

Sequencing used immunoSEQ multiplex PCR; TCRdb keeps in-frame clones, though not all of them. The table has 45,000 to 65,000 clones, over 75% seen once. The germline gives CDR1 SNHLY, CDR2 FYNNEI. V lost 4 bases, J lost 3 bases, and 9 bases stayed unmatched. The CDR3 is 15 residues long. Sample: peripheral blood. The chain couples TRBV2 to TRBJ2-7; 7 nucleotides agree with TRBD2. This receptor was taken from a man older than 75 in a cohort sampled during active COVID-19. CDR3 loop: CASSALAGALYEQYF. The CDR3 coding sequence is TGTGCCAGCAGTGCCCTGGCGGGAGCCCTCTACGAGCAGTACTTC.